This T cell receptor beta chain derives from a study of T cell changes during pregnancy in multiple sclerosis. TCRdb's copy holds only in-frame clones and misses some; the assay was immunoSEQ multiplex PCR. The table has about 54,000 clones, about 91% seen once. The CDR3 has 16 residues. V was pared by 2 bases and J by 2 bases, with 14 bases between. CDR1 MRHNA and CDR2 SNTAGT come from the germline V gene. This receptor was taken from a female donor in good health, enrolled as a control in a pregnancy study. The genes are TRBV6-4 and TRBJ2-3; a possible D gene is TRBD2 (5 bases). Sample: peripheral blood, taken after pregnancy. CDR3 sequence (DNA): TGTGCCAGCAGTGACGGTGCGGGCGCTTCCACAGATACGCAGTATTTT. Translating it yields CASSDGAGASTDTQYF.